This TCR beta chain was captured by sequencing in a study of blood T cell repertoires in COVID-19. Overall study: The samples span acute and convalescent COVID-19 from the United States, Italy and Spain. In each case, the material was cDNA or gDNA derived from T cells, B-cell-depleted T cells, or PBMCs.

The CDR3 runs 13 residues. With 4 bases removed from V and 5 bases from J, the gap between germline ends came to 11 bases. Looked up from germline, CDR1 is SGHTA and CDR2 is FQGNSA. Authors' processing steps: Estimation of nucleated cell counts relied on the amplification of reference gene primers. Assay used: immunoSEQ multiplex PCR; TCRdb lists only in-frame clones, some missing. The DNA was the basis for D and trimming; V, J and clone size are from that table. The sample includes under 200,000 clones, around 85% of them seen just once. This receptor was obtained from a man in his sixties who had recovered from COVID-19. The chain is built from TRBV7-2 and TRBJ2-5; D remains unclear. Sequenced sample: peripheral blood. The CDR3 DNA sequence: TGTGCCAGCAGCTGGCGGCTAACGGAGACCCAGTACTTC. This translates into CASSWRLTETQYF.